Below, 11 T cell receptor beta chains from the same sample are listed, as sequenced in a study of blood T cell repertoires in COVID-19. Clones were sequenced by immunoSEQ multiplex PCR, and TCRdb holds only the in-frame ones, with some missing. This sample has fewer than 200,000 clones, with more than 75% found just once. Sequenced input: peripheral blood. These receptor sequences come from a woman aged 45-65 years with COVID-19, enrolled during active disease.

The V and J genes are TRBV21-1 and TRBJ2-7; the table gives TRBD1 as D, unverified against the DNA. TRBV21-1 is an annotated pseudogene. The CDR3 consists of 16 residues. CDR3 protein: CASSRPEGTDSYEQYF. DNA for the CDR3: TGTGCCAGCAGCAGGCCCGAGGGGACAGACTCCTACGAGCAGTACTTC.

V usage is TRBV11-3 and J usage is TRBJ2-1, with D maybe TRBD1 (6 bases). This CDR3 has 13 amino acids. Trimming left V 5 bases short and J 4 bases short, with 9 bases between. The germline gives CDR1 SGHNT, CDR2 YENEEA. The CDR3: CASSTDRYNEQFF. CDR3 in DNA: TGTGCCAGCAGCACCGACAGGTACAATGAGCAGTTCTTC. The entire variable domain, with the rest obtained from reference TRBV11-3 and TRBJ2-1, is as follows: EAGVVQSPRYKIIEKKQPVAFWCNPISGHNTLYWYLQNLGQGPELLIRYENEEAVDDSQLPKDRFSAERLKGVDSTLKIQPAELGDSAVYLCASSTDRYNEQFFGPGTRLTVL.

The rearrangement joins TRBV2 to TRBJ2-3; tentative D call: TRBD1 (6 bases). Germline CDR1 and CDR2: SNHLY and FYNNEI. V gave up 3 bases and J gave up 0 bases, with 13 bases separating them. The CDR3 covers 16 residues. The CDR3 protein is CASSETQGFSTDTQYF. Written as DNA, the CDR3 is TGTGCCAGCAGTGAGACCCAGGGGTTTAGCACAGATACGCAGTATTTT.

On this clone: Different DNA sequences within this sample yield the same CDR3. The rearrangement uses TRBV12-3 or TRBV12-4 and TRBJ1-5, with D perhaps matching TRBD1 (5 bases). CDR3 length: 13 amino acids. Trimming took 3 bases from V and 4 from J, leaving 7 bases between them. CDR3 protein: CASSFSGNQPQHF. The DNA of the CDR3 is TGTGCCAGCAGTTTCTCAGGGAATCAGCCCCAGCATTTT.

Comment on this clone: The junction and the germline gene differ at one end; a read error may be behind it. The genes are TRBV13 and TRBJ2-4; no reliable D call. The length of the CDR3 is 15 residues. Germline V gene data show CDR1 as PRHDT and CDR2 as FYEKMQ (reference sequence). The CDR3 bases are TGTGCCAGCAGCCTAGGGTCGGAGGCCAAAAACATTCAGTACTTC. Its protein product is CASSLGSEAKNIQYF.

CDR3 nucleotide sequence: TGTGCCAGCAGCCAAGGAGACGGGCGGGCCACTGAAGCTTTCTTT. Translating gives CASSQGDGRATEAFF. The chain employs TRBV3-1 (or the pseudogene TRBV3-2) and TRBJ1-1; D uncertain. Per the germline V gene, CDR1 is LGHDT and CDR2 is YNNKEL (reference sequence). Trimming pared 1 base from V and 4 bases from J, leaving 13 bases between. This CDR3 has 15 residues.

This clone was recorded a few times. The J gene is TRBJ1-2, the V gene TRBV29-1, with TRBD1 matching 10 bases. The V segment lost 4 bases and the J segment 4 bases; nucleotides outside the gene matches: 6. The CDR3 sequence is 14 residues long. In germline, CDR1 is SQVTM, CDR2 ANQGSEA. The CDR3 loop reads CSVGSGTGVYGYTF. DNA of the CDR3: TGCAGCGTTGGTTCCGGGACAGGGGTCTATGGCTACACCTTC.

This clone was counted a single time. The J gene is TRBJ2-5, the V gene TRBV3-1 (or the pseudogene TRBV3-2); possible D gene TRBD2, 5 bases. The germline gives CDR1 LGHDT, CDR2 YNNKEL (reference sequence). V lost 6 bases, J lost 4 bases, and 6 bases lay in between. The CDR3 contains 11 residues. The CDR3 DNA is TGTGCCAGCAGGGCGGGAGAGACCCAGTACTTC. Translated, it gives CASRAGETQYF.

For the CDR3, the DNA is TGTGCCAGCAGTGGGACAGGGGACACAGATACGCAGTATTTT. It translates to CASSGTGDTDTQYF. V is TRBV6-4 and J is TRBJ2-3, with 9 positions matching TRBD1. V gave up 4 bases and J gave up 2 bases; unmatched junction bases: 1. The germline CDR1 and CDR2 sequences are MRHNA and SNTAGT. The CDR3 length is 14 residues.

The J gene is TRBJ2-7, the V gene TRBV10-3; 9 nucleotides match TRBD1. J lost 6 bases, V lost 7 bases, and 10 bases had no gene match. The CDR3 is made up of 14 amino acids. Germline loops: CDR1 ENHRY, CDR2 SYGVKD. The CDR3 DNA follows: TGTGCCATCACCACCGGGACAGGGAAGGGCGAGCAGTACTTC. Its translation is CAITTGTGKGEQYF.

This sequence joins TRBV6-5 and TRBJ1-5, with D perhaps matching TRBD1 (6 bases). V was shortened by 7 bases and J by 4 bases, with 11 bases between the two germline ends. This CDR3 contains 13 residues. From germline, CDR1 is MNHEY and CDR2 SVGAGI. CDR3 nucleotides: TGTGCCAGCATGACCACAGGGAATCAGCCCCAGCATTTT. Residues: CASMTTGNQPQHF.